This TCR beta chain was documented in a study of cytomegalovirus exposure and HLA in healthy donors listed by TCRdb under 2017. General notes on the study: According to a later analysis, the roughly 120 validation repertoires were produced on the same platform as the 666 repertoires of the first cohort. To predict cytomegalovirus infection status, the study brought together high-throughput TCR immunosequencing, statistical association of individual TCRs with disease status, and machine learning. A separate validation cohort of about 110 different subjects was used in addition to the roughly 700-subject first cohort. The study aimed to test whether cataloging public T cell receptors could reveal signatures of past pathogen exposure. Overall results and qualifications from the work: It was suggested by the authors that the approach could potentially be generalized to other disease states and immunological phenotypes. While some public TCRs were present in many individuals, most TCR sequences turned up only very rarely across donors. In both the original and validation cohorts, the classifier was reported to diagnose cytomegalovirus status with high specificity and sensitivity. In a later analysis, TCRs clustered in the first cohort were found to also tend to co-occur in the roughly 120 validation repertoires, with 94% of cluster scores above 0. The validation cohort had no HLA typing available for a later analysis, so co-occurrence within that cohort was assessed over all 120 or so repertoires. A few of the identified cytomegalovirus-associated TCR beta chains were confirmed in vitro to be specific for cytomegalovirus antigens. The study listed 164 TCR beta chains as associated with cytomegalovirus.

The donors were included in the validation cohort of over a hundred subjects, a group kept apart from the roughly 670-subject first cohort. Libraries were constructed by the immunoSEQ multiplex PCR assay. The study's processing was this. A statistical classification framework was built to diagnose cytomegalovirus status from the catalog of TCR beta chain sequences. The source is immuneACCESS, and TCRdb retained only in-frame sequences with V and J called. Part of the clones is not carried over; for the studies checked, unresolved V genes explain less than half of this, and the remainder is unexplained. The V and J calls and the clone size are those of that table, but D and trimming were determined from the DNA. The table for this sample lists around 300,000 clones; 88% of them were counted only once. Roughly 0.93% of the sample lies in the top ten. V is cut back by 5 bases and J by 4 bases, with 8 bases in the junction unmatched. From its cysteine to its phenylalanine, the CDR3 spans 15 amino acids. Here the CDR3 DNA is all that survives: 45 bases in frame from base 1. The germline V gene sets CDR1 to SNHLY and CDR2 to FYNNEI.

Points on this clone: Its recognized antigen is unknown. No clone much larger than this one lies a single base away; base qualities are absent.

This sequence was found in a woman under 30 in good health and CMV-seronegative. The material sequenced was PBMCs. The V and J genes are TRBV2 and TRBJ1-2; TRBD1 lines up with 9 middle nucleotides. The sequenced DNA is TGTGCCAGCAGTCCCGGGACAGGGTCGGGCTATGGCTACACCTTC. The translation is CASSPGTGSGYGYTF.